The source of this T cell receptor beta chain is a study of cytomegalovirus exposure and HLA in healthy donors. The primer mix had 60 Vbeta and 13 Jbeta primers. Data came from immunoSEQ multiplex PCR; TCRdb stores just in-frame clones and leaves some out. Of around 150,000 clones listed, about 78% are singletons. The trim removed 3 bases at V and 5 bases at J, leaving 8 bases unmatched. CDR1 KGHSH and CDR2 LQKENI come from the germline V gene. This CDR3 region has 15 residues. Study-level results: Later work associated roughly 17,000 TCR beta sequences with HLA alleles at 0.05 false discovery rate. Later analysis identified several of the most significant clusters that appeared linked to common viral pathogens.

A remark on this clone: Its matching antigen is unknown.

What was sequenced was PBMCs. This receptor was obtained from a male donor in good health and CMV-seronegative. This chain uses TRBV18 with TRBJ2-7, with 9 positions matching TRBD1. The CDR3 sequence is CASSPLGTGFNEQYF. The CDR3 DNA is TGTGCCAGCTCACCCCTCGGGACAGGGTTCAACGAGCAGTACTTC.